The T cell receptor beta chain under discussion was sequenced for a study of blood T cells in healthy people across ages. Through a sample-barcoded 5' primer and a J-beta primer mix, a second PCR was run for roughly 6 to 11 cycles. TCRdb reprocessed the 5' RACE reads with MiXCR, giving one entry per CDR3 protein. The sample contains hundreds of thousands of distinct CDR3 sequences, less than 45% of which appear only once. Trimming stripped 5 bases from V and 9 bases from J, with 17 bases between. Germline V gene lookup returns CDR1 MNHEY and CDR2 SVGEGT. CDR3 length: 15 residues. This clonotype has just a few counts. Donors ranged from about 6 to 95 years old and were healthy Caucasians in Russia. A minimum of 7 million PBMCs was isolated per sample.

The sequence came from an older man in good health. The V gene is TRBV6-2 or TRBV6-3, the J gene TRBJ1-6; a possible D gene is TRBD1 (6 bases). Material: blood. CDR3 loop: CASSPARGGTSPLHF. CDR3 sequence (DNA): TGTGCCAGCAGTCCGGCCAGGGGCGGAACTTCACCCCTCCACTTT.